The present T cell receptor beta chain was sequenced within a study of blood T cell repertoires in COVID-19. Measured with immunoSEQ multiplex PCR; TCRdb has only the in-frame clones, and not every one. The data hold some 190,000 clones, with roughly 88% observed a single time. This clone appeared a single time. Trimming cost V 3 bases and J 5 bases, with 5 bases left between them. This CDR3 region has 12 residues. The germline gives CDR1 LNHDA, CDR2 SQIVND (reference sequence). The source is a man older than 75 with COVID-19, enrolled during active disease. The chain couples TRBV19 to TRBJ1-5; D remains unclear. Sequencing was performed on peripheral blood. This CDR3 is CASSMRDQPQHF. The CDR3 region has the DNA TGTGCCAGTAGTATGAGGGATCAGCCCCAGCATTTT. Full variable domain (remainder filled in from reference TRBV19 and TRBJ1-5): DGGITQSPKYLFRKEGQNVTLSCEQNLNHDAMYWYRQDPGQGLRLIYYSQIVNDFQKGDIAEGYSVSREKKESFPLTVTSAQKNPTAFYLCASSMRDQPQHFGDGTRLSIL.